These 24 T cell receptor beta chains share one sample of origin, sequenced in a study of T-cell reconstitution after alpha-beta-depleted transplantation in children. Molecular barcoding with unique molecular identifiers was used for the TCRbeta library. TCRdb ran MiXCR on the PCR reads and lists one entry per CDR3 protein. The sample shows roughly 400,000 distinct CDR3 sequences, about 40% of them seen only once. Sequenced here: PBMCs, sampled before TCRalphabeta/CD19-depleted stem cell transplant. All receptors derive from a girl aged 2-10 years with aplastic anemia, due to receive a stem cell transplant.

This sequence joins TRBV11-2 and TRBJ2-5; no definite D call. V was clipped by 5 bases and J by 5 bases, with 18 bases between them. The CDR3 loop spans 15 amino acids. Germline lookup yields CDR1 SGHAT and CDR2 FQNNGV. The CDR3 DNA follows: TGTGCCAGCAGCGATCCGGACCGACCTGGCGAGACCCAGTACTTC. This translates into CASSDPDRPGETQYF. Together with reference TRBV11-2 and TRBJ2-5, the CDR3 gives the full variable domain: EAGVAQSPRYKIIEKRQSVAFWCNPISGHATLYWYQQILGQGPKLLIQFQNNGVVDDSQLPKDRFSAERLKGVDSTLKIQPAKLEDSAVYLCASSDPDRPGETQYFGPGTRLLVL.

The J gene is TRBJ2-7, the V gene TRBV7-2; D perhaps matches TRBD1 (6 bases). V was cut by 5 bases and J by 2 bases, with 19 bases left in between. The CDR3 runs to 16 residues. Germline loops: CDR1 SGHTA, CDR2 FQGNSA. The CDR3 loop reads CASSTSGVRATYEQYF. CDR3 DNA: TGTGCCAGCAGCACCTCAGGGGTCAGGGCCACCTACGAGCAGTACTTC.

V and J are TRBV6-5 and TRBJ1-4; D not resolved. The germline V gene encodes CDR1 MNHEY and CDR2 SVGAGI. Trimming stripped 4 bases from V and 0 bases from J, with 15 bases between. The CDR3 length is 17 residues. The CDR3 is CASSFRHGGTTNEKLFF. The CDR3 bases are TGTGCCAGCAGTTTCCGCCACGGCGGAACAACTAATGAAAAACTGTTTTTT.

This clonotype was counted a few times. This chain joins TRBV29-1 and TRBJ1-5; 10 bases are shared with TRBD1. The CDR3 runs 16 residues. Germline lookup yields CDR1 SQVTM and CDR2 ANQGSEA. J was trimmed by 2 bases and V by 6 bases; bases with no gene match: 10. The CDR3 coding sequence is TGCAGCGTCCTACACGGGACAGGGGAGGGCAATCAGCCCCAGCATTTT. Translating it yields CSVLHGTGEGNQPQHF. Using reference TRBV29-1 and TRBJ1-5 for the parts outside the CDR3, the full variable domain is SAVISQKPSRDICQRGTSLTIQCQVDSQVTMMFWYRQQPGQSLTLIATANQGSEATYESGFVIDKFPISRPNLTFSTLTVSNMSPEDSSIYLCSVLHGTGEGNQPQHFGDGTRLSIL.

This clonotype was detected only a few times. This sequence joins TRBV14 and TRBJ2-7; 7 bases are a match to TRBD2. Germline lookup yields CDR1 SGHDN and CDR2 FVKESK. The trim removed 0 bases at V and 7 bases at J, leaving 12 bases unmatched. This CDR3 comprises 16 residues. CDR3 sequence: CASSQDSSGNSDEQYF. DNA of the CDR3: TGTGCCAGCAGCCAAGACTCCAGCGGGAATTCAGATGAGCAGTACTTC.

Only a few counts were recorded for this clonotype. For the CDR3, the DNA is TGTGCCAGCAGCGAAGAATTGAGCGGGACCTACGAGCAGTACTTC. Translation gives CASSEELSGTYEQYF. The rearrangement uses TRBV5-6 and TRBJ2-7; 7 nucleotides agree with TRBD2. V dropped 4 bases and J dropped 2; count of bases not matched to a gene: 9. The germline V gene has CDR1 SGHDT and CDR2 YYEEEE. The CDR3 runs to 15 residues.

This clonotype was seen repeatedly, ten times or more. The gene calls are TRBV15 and TRBJ2-1, with 9 positions matching TRBD2. Germline V gene sequence: CDR1 LNHNV, CDR2 YYDKDF (reference sequence). This CDR3 region has 16 residues. The V segment lost 3 bases and the J segment 0 bases; nucleotides outside the gene matches: 3. The CDR3 DNA follows: TGTGCCACCAGCAGGCTAGCGGGGCACTCCTACAATGAGCAGTTCTTC. Encoded protein: CATSRLAGHSYNEQFF.

The rearrangement joins TRBV20-1 to TRBJ1-2; 7 bases fit TRBD1. Trimming cost V 5 bases and J 3 bases; bases outside gene matches: 6. The CDR3 is 13 residues long. Germline V gives CDR1 DFQATT, CDR2 SNEGSKA (reference sequence). The CDR3 region has the DNA TGCAGTGCTCCAACAGGGGCCTACTATGGCTACACCTTC. It encodes CSAPTGAYYGYTF.

The chain couples TRBV21-1 to TRBJ1-2. TRBV21-1 is a pseudogene. This CDR3 region has 12 residues. The chain's CDR3 is CASSKRGPGYTF. The CDR3 DNA follows: TGTGCCAGCAGCAAAAGGGGCCCTGGCTACACCTTC.

This sequence joins TRBV7-9 and TRBJ2-7, with D perhaps TRBD2 (5 bases). Germline V CDR1 and CDR2: SEHNR, FQNEAQ (reference sequence). This CDR3 contains 17 residues. Between the trimmed V and J ends, which lost 3 bases and 2 bases, there was a span of 20 bases. DNA of the CDR3: TGTGCCAGCAGCTTTGGCCTTCGGCCCGGAGGCACCTACGAGCAGTACTTC. Translated: CASSFGLRPGGTYEQYF. Using reference TRBV7-9 and TRBJ2-7 for the parts outside the CDR3, the full variable domain is DTGVSQNPRHKITKRGQNVTFRCDPISEHNRLYWYRQTLGQGPEFLTYFQNEAQLEKSRLLSDRFSAERPKGSFSTLEIQRTEQGDSAMYLCASSFGLRPGGTYEQYFGPGTRLTVT.

This clonotype has just one count. A much larger clone sits a single nucleotide away, making a read error possible. The chain has TRBV20-1 and TRBJ2-1; perhaps TRBD2 as D (6 bases). CDR1 is DFQATT and CDR2 is SNEGSKA in the germline V gene (reference sequence). CDR3 length: 13 amino acids. The CDR3 region is CSAGEALYNEQLF. The CDR3 DNA is TGCAGTGCTGGGGAGGCCCTATACAATGAGCAGCTCTTC.

This chain joins TRBV11-3 and TRBJ2-1; no definite D call. The V gene lost 5 bases and the J gene lost 7 bases, with 18 bases spanning the gap. Looked up from germline, CDR1 is SGHNT and CDR2 is YENEEA. The CDR3 covers 15 residues. CDR3 nucleotide sequence: TGTGCCAGCAGCCCCGGTGGTAGCCTGGGGAATGAGCAGTTCTTC. Translated: CASSPGGSLGNEQFF.

This clonotype was seen a handful of times. V gene TRBV20-1 combines with J gene TRBJ2-3; 8 positions agree with TRBD2. Losses at the gene ends were 0 bases for V and 0 bases for J; bases not matched to a gene: 5. Germline CDR1 reads DFQATT; CDR2 reads SNEGSKA (reference sequence). This CDR3 has 16 residues. For the CDR3, the DNA is TGCAGTGCTAGAGATCTCATAGCGGGGAGCACAGATACGCAGTATTTT. Protein: CSARDLIAGSTDTQYF.

The chain employs TRBV12-3 or TRBV12-4 and TRBJ2-7, with no clear D. Trimming removed 1 base from V and 0 bases from J, with 10 bases in between. This CDR3 has 15 residues. In nucleotides, the CDR3 is TGTGCCAGCAGTTTAGTCAGGCCGAGCTCCTACGAGCAGTACTTC. Translation: CASSLVRPSSYEQYF.

This chain connects TRBV7-2 to TRBJ2-3; D may correspond to TRBD1 or TRBD2 (5 bases each). This CDR3 region has 14 residues. Germline V CDR1 and CDR2: SGHTA, FQGNSA. Trimming pared 8 bases from V and 2 bases from J, leaving 14 bases between. The CDR3 here is CASGETAYTDTQYF. In DNA, the CDR3 is TGTGCCAGCGGGGAGACAGCATACACAGATACGCAGTATTTT.

The chain links TRBV24-1 to TRBJ2-1; 9 bases map to TRBD2. Germline V gene sequence: CDR1 KGHDR, CDR2 SFDVKD. This CDR3 contains 16 residues. Losses at the gene ends were 1 base for V and 9 bases for J; bases not matched to a gene: 9. CDR3 nucleotides: TGTGCCACCAGTGATTTTGGGGCTAGCGGGATGGTTGAGCAGTTCTTC. It specifies CATSDFGASGMVEQFF.

Only one count was recorded for this clonotype. The chain combines TRBV7-2 with TRBJ2-7, with a weak D call TRBD1 (6 bases). The CDR3 is 14 amino acids. Germline CDR1 reads SGHTA; CDR2 reads FQGNSA. Trimming took off 5 bases at V and 2 bases at J, with 13 bases between the two ends. The CDR3 sequence: CASSTRGTPYEQYF. The CDR3 nucleotides read TGTGCCAGCAGCACCAGGGGTACTCCCTACGAGCAGTACTTC.

This clonotype was observed at least ten times. V gene TRBV5-1 combines with J gene TRBJ2-1, with D possibly matching TRBD1 (6 bases). The length of the CDR3 is 14 residues. Germline CDR1 is SGHRS and CDR2 is YFSETQ. Trimming left V 3 bases short and J 7 bases short, with 14 bases between. In DNA, the CDR3 is TGCGCCAGCAGCTCGGTACAGGGATCGAATGAGCAGTTCTTC. Its translation is CASSSVQGSNEQFF. Full variable domain (remainder filled in from reference TRBV5-1 and TRBJ2-1): KAGVTQTPRYLIKTRGQQVTLSCSPISGHRSVSWYQQTPGQGLQFLFEYFSETQRNKGNFPGRFSGRQFSNSRSEMNVSTLELGDSALYLCASSSVQGSNEQFFGPGTRLTVL.

The CDR3 DNA reads TGCAGTGCTAGTAAGGGGTTTTGGGAGGCCGGGGGGGATGAGCAGTTCTTC. This translates into CSASKGFWEAGGDEQFF. The V call is TRBV20-1, the J call TRBJ2-1; the match to TRBD2 covers 8 bases. The J segment lost 8 bases and the V segment lost 3 bases, leaving 18 bases of the junction unmatched. This CDR3 has 17 amino acids. Germline assignment: CDR1 DFQATT and CDR2 SNEGSKA (reference sequence).

This sequence joins TRBV7-4 and TRBJ2-3, with TRBD1 identical over 8 bases. CDR1 and CDR2 from the germline V gene are SGHVT and SQSDAQ. This CDR3 has 15 residues. V lost 4 bases to trimming and J lost 3 bases; unmatched junction nucleotides: 6. This CDR3 reads CASSSSGTGTDTQYF. The CDR3 DNA sequence: TGTGCCAGCAGCTCCTCCGGGACAGGAACAGATACGCAGTATTTT. Full variable domain (rest looked up from reference TRBV7-4 and TRBJ2-3): GAGVSQSPRYKVAKRGRDVALRCDSISGHVTLYWYRQTLGQGSEVLTYSQSDAQRDKSGRPSGRFSAERPERSVSTLKIQRTEQGDSAVYLCASSSSGTGTDTQYFGPGTRLTVL.

CDR3 sequence (DNA): TGTGCCTGGAGTGTAAGGGGGGAGACTGAGCAGTTCTTC. Protein: CAWSVRGETEQFF. The chain joins TRBV30 to TRBJ2-1; tentatively, D is TRBD1 or TRBD2 (6 bases each). V lost 0 bases, J lost 9 bases, and 12 bases lay in between. The CDR3 spans 13 residues. Germline loops: CDR1 GTSNPN, CDR2 SVGIG (reference sequence).

The rearrangement uses TRBV5-1 and TRBJ2-6, with 8 bases aligning to TRBD1. Germline-derived CDR1 and CDR2 are SGHRS and YFSETQ. V trimming: 3 bases; J trimming: 2 bases; junction bases outside the gene matches: 7. There are 17 residues in the CDR3. CDR3 in amino acids: CASSSETTGAGANVLTF. CDR3 sequence (DNA): TGCGCCAGCAGCTCAGAGACGACAGGGGCTGGGGCCAACGTCCTGACTTTC.

The chain employs TRBV28 and TRBJ2-7, with 8 bases fitting TRBD1. Germline-derived CDR1 and CDR2 are MDHEN and SYDVKM. The V gene end was trimmed by 6 bases and the J gene end by 7 bases; junction bases not matched to a gene: 5. The CDR3 runs to 12 residues. The CDR3 region has the DNA TGTGCCAGCAGGCAGGGGGCGCGGGAGCAGTACTTC. Amino acids: CASRQGAREQYF.

V is TRBV20-1 and J is TRBJ2-6; no clear D. Germline assignment: CDR1 DFQATT and CDR2 SNEGSKA (reference sequence). Trimming shortened V by 6 bases and J by 0 bases, and 15 bases separated the two germline ends. The CDR3 has 16 residues. CDR3 protein: CSARPRPGSGANVLTF. CDR3 nucleotide sequence: TGCAGTGCCAGACCCAGGCCGGGCTCTGGGGCCAACGTCCTGACTTTC.